This is a list of T cell receptor beta chains from one sample in a study of blood T cell repertoires in COVID-19. Clones were read by immunoSEQ multiplex PCR, and TCRdb kept only the in-frame ones, dropping some. The sample lists under 85,000 clones, about three quarters occurring once. The sample was peripheral blood. The receptors stem from an elderly woman with active or convalescent COVID-19. The CDR3 runs from the conserved cysteine through the conserved F or W. The D gene is left open where the match is weak. Not all rows give a size; the values are once, few, many and, for expanded clones, a class.

>.|TRBJ1-4|TRBV21-1|once
CASSGHQTDNNEKLFF
TGTGCCAGCAGCGGACACCAGACAGACAATAATGAAAAACTGTTTTTT
>.|TRBJ1-2|TRBV30|.
CAWSVQSIYGYTF
TGTGCCTGGAGTGTACAGTCGATTTATGGCTACACCTTC
>TRBD1|TRBJ2-2|TRBV7-9|hyperexpanded
CASSATGAGELFF
TGTGCCAGCAGCGCTACAGGGGCCGGGGAGCTGTTTTTT
>TRBD1|TRBJ1-6|TRBV7-9|.
CASSGTGVGNSPLHF
TGTGCCAGCAGCGGAACAGGGGTAGGTAATTCACCCCTCCACTTT
>TRBD1|TRBJ1-1|TRBV9|.
CASSKRQGTEAFF
TGTGCCAGCAGCAAGCGACAGGGGACTGAAGCTTTCTTT
>TRBD2|TRBJ2-1|TRBV11-3|.
CASSFSGTSNEQFF
TGTGCCAGCAGCTTCTCGGGGACTAGCAACGAGCAGTTCTTC
>.|TRBJ1-1|TRBV5-6|.
CASSSQGLGNTEAFF
TGTGCCAGCAGCTCCCAGGGTTTGGGGAACACTGAAGCTTTCTTT
>.|TRBJ1-5|TRBV10-2|few
CASSDRYNQPQHF
TGCGCCAGCAGTGACCGTTACAATCAGCCCCAGCATTTT
>.|TRBJ1-5|TRBV2|.
CASSQGTRQPQHF
TGTGCCAGCAGCCAGGGGACCAGGCAGCCCCAGCATTTT
>.|TRBJ1-1|TRBV6-4|.
CASRGYGEAFF
TGTGCCAGCCGCGGGTATGGGGAAGCTTTCTTT
>TRBD1|TRBJ2-5|TRBV11-3|.
CASSAGQGKQETQYF
TGTGCCAGCAGCGCCGGACAGGGGAAACAAGAGACCCAGTACTTC
>.|TRBJ2-4|TRBV5-6|.
CASSLDGLAKNIQYF
TGTGCCAGCAGCTTGGACGGACTAGCCAAAAACATTCAGTACTTC
>TRBD1|TRBJ1-2|TRBV7-3|.
CASSLTGGQAYGYTF
TGTGCCAGCAGCTTAACTGGTGGACAGGCCTATGGCTACACCTTC
>TRBD1|TRBJ1-5|TRBV4-1|.
CASSQQQGNNQPQHF
TGCGCCAGCAGCCAACAACAGGGGAACAATCAGCCCCAGCATTTT
>.|TRBJ1-1|TRBV5-8|.
CASSFLYNGAFF
TGTGCCAGCAGCTTCCTTTATAACGGGGCTTTCTTT
>.|TRBJ2-1|TRBV19|.
CASSGRGTIFYNEQFF
TGTGCCAGTAGTGGGAGGGGGACTATATTCTACAATGAGCAGTTCTTC
>TRBD2|TRBJ2-5|TRBV15|.
CATSRDMSGAEETQYF
TGTGCCACCAGCAGAGATATGAGCGGGGCGGAAGAGACCCAGTACTTC
>TRBD1|TRBJ1-6|TRBV25-1|few
CASSKGQGWYSPLHF
TGTGCCAGCAGTAAAGGACAGGGGTGGTATTCACCCCTCCACTTT
>.|TRBJ2-3|TRBV24-1|.
CATSEAGQLHSTDTQYF
TGTGCCACCAGTGAAGCTGGACAGCTCCATTCCACAGATACGCAGTATTTT
>TRBD1|TRBJ2-7|TRBV27|.
CASSFLGQGYEQYF
TGTGCCAGCAGTTTCTTGGGACAGGGATATGAGCAGTACTTC
>TRBD1|TRBJ2-1|TRBV19|few
CASTLQQGGSNEQFF
TGTGCCAGTACCCTCCAACAGGGGGGCTCCAATGAGCAGTTCTTC
>.|TRBJ2-7|TRBV5-1|.
CASSLDRGVEQYF
TGCGCCAGCAGCTTGGATAGGGGTGTAGAGCAGTACTTC
>.|TRBJ1-6|TRBV4-1|.
CASSQGRGVSFNSPLHF
TGCGCCAGCAGCCAGGGTCGGGGGGTCTCCTTTAATTCACCCCTCCACTTT
>.|TRBJ2-1|TRBV28|.
CASSPGGAASRWFF
TGTGCCAGCAGCCCCGGAGGAGCGGCTTCCCGTTGGTTCTTC
>TRBD2|TRBJ2-2|TRBV9|.
CASSVAGGVTGELFF
TGTGCCAGCAGCGTAGCCGGGGGGGTCACCGGGGAGCTGTTTTTT
>.|TRBJ2-3|TRBV14|.
CASSQDQRSTDTQYF
TGTGCCAGCAGCCAAGATCAGCGTAGCACAGATACGCAGTATTTT
>.|TRBJ1-6|TRBV2|.
CARREGSNSPLHF
TGTGCCAGGAGAGAGGGCAGCAATTCACCCCTCCACTTT
>.|TRBJ1-1|TRBV5-1|.
CASSLDLGFEAFF
TGCGCCAGCAGCTTGGATCTCGGTTTTGAAGCTTTCTTT
>TRBD1|TRBJ1-2|TRBV29-1|.
CSVQTGGFYGYTF
TGCAGCGTCCAGACAGGGGGATTCTATGGCTACACCTTC
>TRBD1|TRBJ1-1|TRBV5-8|.
CASSPGQGVSEAFF
TGTGCCAGCAGCCCGGGACAGGGGGTCTCTGAAGCTTTCTTT
>.|TRBJ1-1|TRBV9|.
CASSLQGIGTEAFF
TGTGCCAGCAGCCTACAGGGTATCGGCACTGAAGCTTTCTTT
>.|TRBJ1-1|TRBV4-1|.
CASSPGMDTEAFF
TGCGCCAGCAGCCCAGGGATGGACACTGAAGCTTTCTTT
>.|TRBJ1-3|TRBV29-1|.
CSVEGPFSGSGNTIYF
TGCAGCGTTGAGGGGCCCTTTTCCGGCTCTGGAAACACCATATATTTT
>TRBD1|TRBJ1-4|TRBV18|few
CASSLIGQGSSEKLFF
TGTGCCAGCTCCCTGATCGGACAGGGGTCTAGTGAAAAACTGTTTTTT
>TRBD1|TRBJ1-1|TRBV18|.
CASSLRTGNPEAFF
TGTGCCAGCTCATTGCGGACAGGGAACCCTGAAGCTTTCTTT
>TRBD1|TRBJ2-7|TRBV5-4|few
CASSLEGQRTYEQYF
TGTGCCAGCAGCTTGGAGGGACAGAGGACCTACGAGCAGTACTTC
>.|TRBJ1-3|TRBV28|few
CASIRGGVSGNTIYF
TGTGCCAGCATTCGGGGGGGGGTTTCTGGAAACACCATATATTTT
>TRBD2|TRBJ2-1|TRBV5-1|once
CASSLVSGGTNEQFF
TGCGCCAGCAGCTTGGTGAGCGGGGGGACCAATGAGCAGTTCTTC